This TCR beta chain came from a study of cytomegalovirus exposure and HLA in healthy donors. The study, taken as a whole, reports: Earlier analysis found most TCR beta V segments productive about 87% or about 30% of the time. Clonal expansion was found to be greater in HLA-associated TCR beta chains than in equally common others in a later analysis. The only immune exposure information that was available was CMV serostatus. In a later analysis, most CMV-associated TCR beta chains appeared HLA-restricted.

The CDR3 loop spans 17 amino acids. Trimming removed 3 bases from V and 5 bases from J, with 20 bases in between. In germline, CDR1 is MGHRA, CDR2 YSYEKL. Remarks on this clone: Its antigen is not known.

The PCR ran on 60 Vbeta and 13 Jbeta primers. The table came from immunoSEQ multiplex PCR; TCRdb's copy has only in-frame clones and leaves some out. The sample carries about 160,000 clones, almost 80% recorded once. This clonotype originated in a man aged 18 to 30 in good health and CMV-seropositive. The specimen sequenced was PBMCs. The chain uses TRBV4-1 and TRBJ2-1, with D perhaps matching TRBD1 (6 bases). CDR3 bases: TGCGCCAGCAGCCATCTTACGGTGGGGGCACATAACAATGAGCAGTTCTTC. It translates to CASSHLTVGAHNNEQFF.